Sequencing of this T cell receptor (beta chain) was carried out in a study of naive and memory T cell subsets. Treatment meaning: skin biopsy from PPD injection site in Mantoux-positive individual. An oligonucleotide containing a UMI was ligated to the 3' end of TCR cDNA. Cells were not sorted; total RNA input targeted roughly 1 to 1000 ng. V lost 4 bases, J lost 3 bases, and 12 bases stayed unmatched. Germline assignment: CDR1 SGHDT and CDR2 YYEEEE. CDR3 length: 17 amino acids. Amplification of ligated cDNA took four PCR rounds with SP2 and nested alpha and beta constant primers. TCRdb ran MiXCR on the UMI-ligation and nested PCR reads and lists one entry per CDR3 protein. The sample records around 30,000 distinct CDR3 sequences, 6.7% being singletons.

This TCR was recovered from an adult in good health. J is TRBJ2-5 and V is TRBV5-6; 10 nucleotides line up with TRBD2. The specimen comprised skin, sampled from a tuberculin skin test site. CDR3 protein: CASSPLGPAGGEETQYF. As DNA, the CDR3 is TGTGCCAGCAGCCCGCTGGGCCCAGCGGGGGGGGAAGAGACCCAGTACTTC.